One and the same sample provided the 5 T cell receptor beta chains below, sequenced in a study of response to subunit inactivated influenza vaccine. MiXCR was run by TCRdb on the RT-PCR reads, yielding one entry per CDR3 protein. The sample lists a few hundred thousand distinct CDR3 sequences, less than 7.5% occurring once. This material consisted of PBMCs from blood, taken roughly 24 months after vaccination. Receptors originate from a man between 50 and 69 years old who received an inactivated influenza vaccine.

This clonotype was seen a handful of times. The chain has TRBV7-8 and TRBJ2-2; TRBD2 is a possible D gene (6 bases). Germline V gene data show CDR1 as SGHVS and CDR2 as FQNEAQ. Trimming removed 1 base at V and 4 bases at J, with 19 bases between. The CDR3 has 18 amino acids. CDR3 nucleotides: TGTGCCAGCAGCTTAGGGCTTGCCGGGAGTCTTAGCACCGGGGAGCTGTTTTTT. This translates into CASSLGLAGSLSTGELFF.

This clonotype was detected a few times. The chain joins TRBV6-5 to TRBJ1-1; a weak D match, TRBD1 (6 bases). The germline V and J ends were trimmed by 0 bases and 4 bases, with 9 bases remaining between them. The CDR3 has 14 amino acids. Germline loops: CDR1 MNHEY, CDR2 SVGAGI. CDR3 nucleotide sequence: TGTGCCAGCAGTTACTCGGGGGCGCGCACTGAAGCTTTCTTT. This sequence encodes CASSYSGARTEAFF.

This clonotype was counted a few times. The chain combines TRBV6-2 or TRBV6-3 with TRBJ2-7, with 8 bases aligning to TRBD2. In germline, CDR1 is MNHEY, CDR2 SVGEGT. The junction had 15 bases not matched to a gene; V was cut back by 6 bases and J by 2 bases. The CDR3 runs 17 residues. As DNA, the CDR3 is TGTGCCAGCAGGAGATCAGGGAGGCTAGCGGGTGCCTACGAGCAGTACTTC. It is translated as CASRRSGRLAGAYEQYF.

Points on this clonotype: A much larger clone differs by one base, so this may be a read error. The V and J genes are TRBV13 and TRBJ2-7; 7 bases align to TRBD1. Germline trimming cut 10 bases from V and 3 bases from J; bases unmatched to any gene: 24. Germline assignment: CDR1 PRHDT and CDR2 FYEKMQ (reference sequence). The CDR3 consists of 18 residues. DNA for the CDR3: TGTGCCATCAGTTTAGCGTTTTCTGGGGGCTGGACAGGCTACGAGCAGTACTTC. Its protein is CAISLAFSGGWTGYEQYF.

This clonotype was seen ten or more times. The chain combines TRBV20-1 with TRBJ2-1, with D possibly matching TRBD2 (7 bases). CDR1 is DFQATT and CDR2 is SNEGSKA in the germline V gene (reference sequence). Deletions cut 3 bases from V and 5 bases from J, with 14 bases between. The CDR3 contains 14 residues. Here the CDR3 DNA reads TGCAGTGCTAGGGACAGCGGGACAAACAATGAGCAGTTCTTC. This encodes CSARDSGTNNEQFF.